This is a list of T cell receptor beta chains from one sample in a study of T cell responses to AZD1222 COVID-19 vaccine. The repertoire was sequenced with immunoSEQ multiplex PCR; TCRdb's copy has only in-frame clones and lacks some. The table has tens of thousands of clones, around 88% seen once; the top ten hold about 7.1%. Sequences were derived from peripheral blood, sampled 28 days after the second AZD1222 dose. Source of these receptors: an adult who received the AZD1222 COVID-19 vaccine. Each CDR3 is given with its conserved first and last residue. A D gene is named only where the DNA matches it firmly.

d_call: TRBD1
v_call: TRBV18
cdr3_length: 13
j_call: TRBJ1-1
cdr3_nt: TGTGCCAGCTCAACAGGGGAGAACACTGAAGCTTTCTTT
cdr3_aa: CASSTGENTEAFF

d_call: NA
v_call: TRBV11-2
cdr3_length: 19
j_call: TRBJ2-2
cdr3_nt: TGTGCCAGCAGCCATAGGGCCAGGCTGGGGATCGGTGGGACCGGGGAGCTGTTTTTT
cdr3_aa: CASSHRARLGIGGTGELFF

d_call: TRBD1
v_call: TRBV5-1
cdr3_length: 14
j_call: TRBJ1-3
cdr3_nt: TGCGCCAGCACTTCCGGGACAGGAGGAAACACCATATATTTT
cdr3_aa: CASTSGTGGNTIYF

d_call: NA
v_call: TRBV28
cdr3_length: 15
j_call: TRBJ2-5
cdr3_nt: TGTGCCAGCAGTCCCCCCCGGTTTCCTGGGGAGACCCAGTACTTC
cdr3_aa: CASSPPRFPGETQYF

d_call: NA
v_call: TRBV19
cdr3_length: 14
j_call: TRBJ1-1
cdr3_nt: TGTGCCAGTAGTACAGGACTGCAGAACACTGAAGCTTTCTTT
cdr3_aa: CASSTGLQNTEAFF

d_call: NA
v_call: TRBV9
cdr3_length: 14
j_call: TRBJ2-3
cdr3_nt: TGTGCCAGCAGCGAAGGGATTCTGACTCTTACGCAGTATTTT
cdr3_aa: CASSEGILTLTQYF

d_call: NA
v_call: TRBV18
cdr3_length: 15
j_call: TRBJ2-5
cdr3_nt: TGTGCCAGCTCACCCAGGGGCTCCTCCGCAGAGACCCAGTACTTC
cdr3_aa: CASSPRGSSAETQYF

d_call: TRBD2
v_call: TRBV4-2
cdr3_length: 13
j_call: TRBJ2-1
cdr3_nt: TGTGCCAGCGGGGGGGTGAGTTACAATGAGCAGTTCTTC
cdr3_aa: CASGGVSYNEQFF

d_call: NA
v_call: TRBV28
cdr3_length: 15
j_call: TRBJ2-3
cdr3_nt: TGTGCCAGCCCCCCAGAGAATGTGGCAACAGATACGCAGTATTTT
cdr3_aa: CASPPENVATDTQYF

d_call: TRBD1
v_call: TRBV9
cdr3_length: 15
j_call: TRBJ2-3
cdr3_nt: TGTGCCAGCAGCGTGGGGACAGGGGGCGCAGATACGCAGTATTTT
cdr3_aa: CASSVGTGGADTQYF

d_call: NA
v_call: TRBV7-6
cdr3_length: 14
j_call: TRBJ2-5
cdr3_nt: TGTGCCAGCAGCTTAGAATTGAGCGGAGAGACCCAGTACTTC
cdr3_aa: CASSLELSGETQYF

d_call: NA
v_call: TRBV4-2
cdr3_length: 12
j_call: TRBJ2-7
cdr3_nt: TGTGCCAGCAGCCGGACGGCATACGAGCAGTACTTC
cdr3_aa: CASSRTAYEQYF

d_call: NA
v_call: TRBV7-9
cdr3_length: 14
j_call: TRBJ1-5
cdr3_nt: TGTGCCAGCAGCCCGGAATCTAGGGGTCAGCCCCAGCATTTT
cdr3_aa: CASSPESRGQPQHF

d_call: NA
v_call: TRBV28
cdr3_length: 14
j_call: TRBJ1-1
cdr3_nt: TGTGCCAGCAGTTCTGGGGATCGGAACACTGAAGCTTTCTTT
cdr3_aa: CASSSGDRNTEAFF

d_call: TRBD1
v_call: TRBV7-2
cdr3_length: 14
j_call: TRBJ2-7
cdr3_nt: TGTGCCAGCAGCCGGGACAGTAGCTCCTACGAGCAGTACTTC
cdr3_aa: CASSRDSSSYEQYF

d_call: TRBD1
v_call: TRBV7-2
cdr3_length: 12
j_call: TRBJ1-2
cdr3_nt: TGTGCCAGCAGCCTGGACAGGTATGGCTACACCTTC
cdr3_aa: CASSLDRYGYTF

d_call: NA
v_call: TRBV5-1
cdr3_length: 14
j_call: TRBJ2-3
cdr3_nt: TGCGCCAGCAGTCAGCCACAAACTACAGATACGCAGTATTTT
cdr3_aa: CASSQPQTTDTQYF

d_call: NA
v_call: TRBV10-3
cdr3_length: 13
j_call: TRBJ1-5
cdr3_nt: TGTGCCATCACCACTGGGGGCAATCAGCCCCAGCATTTT
cdr3_aa: CAITTGGNQPQHF